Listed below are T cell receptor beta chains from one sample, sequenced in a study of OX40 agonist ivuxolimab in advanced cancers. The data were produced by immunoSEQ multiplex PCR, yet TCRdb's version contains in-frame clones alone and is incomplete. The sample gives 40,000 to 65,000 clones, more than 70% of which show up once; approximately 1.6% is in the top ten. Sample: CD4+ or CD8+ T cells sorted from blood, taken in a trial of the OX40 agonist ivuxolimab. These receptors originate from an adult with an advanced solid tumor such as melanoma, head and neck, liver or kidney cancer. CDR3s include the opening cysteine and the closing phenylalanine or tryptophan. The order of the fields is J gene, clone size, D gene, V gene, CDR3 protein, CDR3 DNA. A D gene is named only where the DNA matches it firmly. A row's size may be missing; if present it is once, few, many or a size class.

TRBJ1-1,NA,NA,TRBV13,CASSEPPRSGNTEAFF,TGTGCCAGCAGCGAACCCCCACGGAGTGGGAACACTGAAGCTTTCTTT
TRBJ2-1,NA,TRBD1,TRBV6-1,CASTNLQGEFF,TGTGCCAGCACCAACCTACAGGGGGAATTCTTC
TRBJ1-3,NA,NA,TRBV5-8,CASSLTGAGGNTIYF,TGTGCCAGCAGCTTGACAGGTGCCGGGGGAAACACCATATATTTT
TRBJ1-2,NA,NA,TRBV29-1,CSDKRGGYGYTF,TGCAGCGACAAGAGAGGGGGTTATGGCTACACCTTC
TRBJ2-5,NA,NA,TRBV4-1,CVSSPQGGGETQYF,TGCGTCAGCAGCCCCCAAGGGGGAGGAGAGACCCAGTACTTC
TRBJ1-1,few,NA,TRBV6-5,CASSMDRRMNTEAFF,TGTGCCAGCAGCATGGACAGAAGAATGAACACTGAAGCTTTCTTT
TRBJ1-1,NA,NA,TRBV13,CASSLPRGITEAFF,TGTGCCAGCAGCTTACCGAGGGGGATCACTGAAGCTTTCTTT
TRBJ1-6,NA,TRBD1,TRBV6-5,CASSPIRDRGPLHF,TGTGCCAGCAGCCCTATCCGGGACAGGGGGCCCCTCCACTTT
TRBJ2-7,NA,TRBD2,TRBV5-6,CASSLLAGGEQYF,TGTGCCAGCAGCTTGCTAGCGGGAGGCGAGCAGTACTTC
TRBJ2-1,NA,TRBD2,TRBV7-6,CASAWAGEDLVEQFF,TGTGCCAGCGCGTGGGCGGGGGAGGACCTCGTTGAGCAGTTCTTC
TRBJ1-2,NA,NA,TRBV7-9,CASSSLRRGDYGYTF,TGTGCCAGCAGCTCGTTGAGGAGGGGGGACTATGGCTACACCTTC
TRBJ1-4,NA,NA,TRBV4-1,CASSQERPGSTLVF,TGCGCCAGCAGCCAAGAGCGGCCGGGGTCAACTTTAGTTTTT
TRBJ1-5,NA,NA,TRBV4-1,CASSQDWTVDNQPQHF,TGCGCCAGCAGCCAAGATTGGACAGTTGACAATCAGCCCCAGCATTTT
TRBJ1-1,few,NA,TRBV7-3,CASSWTTNTEAFF,TGTGCCAGCAGCTGGACGACGAACACTGAAGCTTTCTTT
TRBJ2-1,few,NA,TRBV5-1,CASSLHNEPSNEQFF,TGCGCCAGCAGCTTACACAATGAGCCCTCCAATGAGCAGTTCTTC
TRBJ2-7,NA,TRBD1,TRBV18,CASSPPSTGSRGEQYF,TGTGCCAGCTCACCACCGTCGACAGGGAGTCGGGGCGAGCAGTACTTC
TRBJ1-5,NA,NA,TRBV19,CASSIGDPGYSNQPQHF,TGTGCCAGTAGTATAGGGGACCCAGGGTATAGCAATCAGCCCCAGCATTTT
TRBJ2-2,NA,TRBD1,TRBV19,CASSRTSGTGRDGELFF,TGTGCCAGTAGTAGAACCTCCGGGACAGGGAGGGACGGGGAGCTGTTTTTT
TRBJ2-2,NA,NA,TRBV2,CAIQDTGELFF,TGTGCTATCCAGGACACCGGGGAGCTGTTTTTT
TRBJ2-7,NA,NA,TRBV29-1,CSVSPFSEIEQYF,TGCAGCGTTAGTCCATTTTCGGAGATCGAGCAGTACTTC
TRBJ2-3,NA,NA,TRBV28,CATGVGGSDTQYF,TGTGCCACTGGGGTGGGGGGTTCTGATACGCAGTATTTT
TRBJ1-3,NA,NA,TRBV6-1,CASSEYPTARNTIYF,TGTGCCAGCAGTGAATACCCGACCGCCCGAAACACCATATATTTT
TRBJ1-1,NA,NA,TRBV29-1,CSVPGPGDTEAFF,TGCAGCGTTCCAGGGCCGGGGGACACTGAAGCTTTCTTT
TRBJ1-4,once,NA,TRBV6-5,CASSDTQEKLFF,TGTGCCAGCAGTGACACGCAGGAAAAACTGTTTTTT
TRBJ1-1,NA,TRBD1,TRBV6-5,CASINLQGINTEAFF,TGTGCCAGCATCAACCTACAGGGGATTAACACTGAAGCTTTCTTT
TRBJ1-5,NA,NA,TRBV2,CASSDTPPQPQHF,TGTGCCAGCAGTGACACCCCCCCCCAGCCCCAGCATTTT
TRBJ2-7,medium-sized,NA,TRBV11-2,CASSLEGPWGAYF,TGTGCCAGCAGCTTAGAGGGACCATGGGGAGCGTACTTC
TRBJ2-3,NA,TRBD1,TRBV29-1,CSAPTAGGRTDTQYF,TGCAGCGCTCCGACGGCAGGGGGCCGGACAGATACGCAGTATTTT
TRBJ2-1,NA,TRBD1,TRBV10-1,CASSRTGGSYNEQFF,TGCGCCAGCAGCCGGACAGGGGGATCCTACAATGAGCAGTTCTTC
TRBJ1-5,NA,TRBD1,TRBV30,CAWSEGDRGSGNQPQHF,TGTGCCTGGAGTGAGGGGGACAGGGGTTCCGGCAATCAGCCCCAGCATTTT
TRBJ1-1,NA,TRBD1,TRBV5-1,CASSRTGGTEAFF,TGCGCCAGCAGCCGGACAGGGGGAACTGAAGCTTTCTTT
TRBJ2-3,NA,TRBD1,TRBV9,CASSKGQGFTDTQYF,TGTGCCAGCAGCAAGGGACAGGGTTTTACAGATACGCAGTATTTT
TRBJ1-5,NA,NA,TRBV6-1,CASETGVRDNQPQHF,TGTGCCAGCGAGACTGGAGTTAGGGACAATCAGCCCCAGCATTTT
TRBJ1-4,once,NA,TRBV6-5,CASKPLANEKLFF,TGTGCCAGCAAGCCCCTGGCTAATGAAAAACTGTTTTTT
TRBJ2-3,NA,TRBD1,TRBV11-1,CASTQDRGTDTQYF,TGTGCCAGCACCCAAGACAGGGGCACAGATACGCAGTATTTT
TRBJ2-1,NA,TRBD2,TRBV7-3,CASSSTSGRAYEQFF,TGTGCCAGCAGCTCCACTAGCGGGAGGGCCTATGAGCAGTTCTTC
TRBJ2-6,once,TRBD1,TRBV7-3,CASTLGTGRSGANVLTF,TGTGCCAGCACACTAGGGACAGGACGCTCTGGGGCCAACGTCCTGACTTTC
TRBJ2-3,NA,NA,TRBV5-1,CASSLDRTTDTQYF,TGCGCCAGCAGCCTGGATAGGACCACAGATACGCAGTATTTT
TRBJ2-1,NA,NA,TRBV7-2,CASRRTLTNEQFF,TGTGCCAGCAGACGGACTCTTACCAATGAGCAGTTCTTC
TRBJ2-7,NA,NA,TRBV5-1,CASSPGLVPYEQYF,TGCGCCAGCAGCCCGGGACTGGTACCCTACGAGCAGTACTTC
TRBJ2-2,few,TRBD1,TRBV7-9,CASSSGQGSYGELFF,TGTGCCAGCAGCTCCGGACAGGGGAGTTACGGGGAGCTGTTTTTT
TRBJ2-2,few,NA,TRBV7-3,CASSLHGATNTGELFF,TGTGCCAGCAGCCTCCATGGGGCTACGAACACCGGGGAGCTGTTTTTT
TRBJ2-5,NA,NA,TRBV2,CASSDGLWRQETQYF,TGTGCCAGCAGTGATGGGCTATGGCGCCAAGAGACCCAGTACTTC
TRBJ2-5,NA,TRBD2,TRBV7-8,CASSLAGRVRETQYF,TGTGCCAGCAGCTTAGCGGGGAGGGTGAGGGAGACCCAGTACTTC
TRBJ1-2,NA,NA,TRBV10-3,CAIRAGNYGYTF,TGTGCCATCAGGGCAGGGAACTATGGCTACACCTTC
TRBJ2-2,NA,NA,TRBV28,CASSGRGFTGELFF,TGTGCCAGCAGTGGTAGGGGATTCACCGGGGAGCTGTTTTTT
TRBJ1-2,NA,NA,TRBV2,CASSDRGYGYTF,TGTGCCAGCAGTGACAGGGGTTATGGCTACACCTTC
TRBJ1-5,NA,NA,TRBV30,CAWSLSSNQPQHF,TGTGCCTGGAGTCTTTCTTCTAATCAGCCCCAGCATTTT
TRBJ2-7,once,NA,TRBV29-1,CSVGTSLLTGQYF,TGCAGCGTTGGTACGTCGCTACTTACTGGGCAGTACTTC
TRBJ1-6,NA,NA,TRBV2,CASKGQNNSPLHF,TGTGCCAGCAAAGGACAGAATAATTCACCCCTCCACTTT
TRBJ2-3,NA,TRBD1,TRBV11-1,CASNSGQGADTQYF,TGTGCCAGCAACTCGGGACAGGGCGCAGATACGCAGTATTTT
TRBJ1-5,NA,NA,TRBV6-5,CASSYYGVGQPQHF,TGTGCCAGCAGTTACTACGGGGTGGGGCAGCCCCAGCATTTT
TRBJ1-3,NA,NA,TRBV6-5,CASSYSPGMSGNTIYF,TGTGCCAGCAGTTACTCGCCGGGGATGTCTGGAAACACCATATATTTT
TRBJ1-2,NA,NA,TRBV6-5,CASSRGGVSYGYTF,TGTGCCAGCAGCCGCGGGGGGGTAAGCTATGGCTACACCTTC